Listed here are 4 T cell receptor beta chains from one sample, sequenced in a study of CD8 T cells in Susac syndrome. The RNA input was about 0.45 to 1 ug, and it was reverse transcribed with random hexamers. TCRdb recomputed calls from the immunoSEQ multiplex PCR reads with MiXCR, one row per CDR3 protein. The table records a few hundred thousand distinct CDR3 sequences, about 85% of them present only once. The sample consisted of CD8+ T cells from PBMCs. The receptor source for this set is a human donor with multiple sclerosis.

V and J are TRBV5-1 and TRBJ1-2; D not resolved. Per germline, CDR1 SGHRS and CDR2 YFSETQ. V was clipped by 2 bases and J by 2 bases, with 13 bases between them. This CDR3 spans 15 amino acids. The CDR3 spells CASSFLTALNYGYTF. CDR3 in DNA: TGCGCCAGCAGCTTTCTCACAGCCTTAAACTATGGCTACACCTTC.

This rearrangement joins TRBV30 to TRBJ1-2; D ambiguous. This CDR3 has 10 residues. From germline, CDR1 is GTSNPN and CDR2 SVGIG (reference sequence). Trimming stripped 4 bases from V and 8 bases from J, with 8 bases between. In DNA form, the CDR3 reads TGTGCCTGGACCGGACCCGGCTACACCTTC. This encodes CAWTGPGYTF.

This clonotype showed up just a few times. This chain connects TRBV7-9 to TRBJ2-1; D gene unclear. The CDR3 has 12 residues. V dropped 11 bases and J dropped 3 bases, with 11 bases sitting between them. Germline CDR1 SEHNR, CDR2 FQNEAQ (reference sequence). The CDR3 nucleotides read TGTGCCGTGGCGGTCCGCTACAATGAGCAGTTCTTC. It specifies CAVAVRYNEQFF.

The chain uses TRBV28 and TRBJ2-7; D may be TRBD1 or TRBD2 (5 bases each). The CDR3 contains 13 residues. CDR1 is MDHEN and CDR2 is SYDVKM in the germline V gene. The germline V and J ends were trimmed by 7 bases and 6 bases, with 16 bases remaining between them. The CDR3 loop is CASKRRGAFEQYF. The CDR3 nucleotides are TGTGCCAGCAAGCGGCGAGGGGCGTTCGAGCAGTACTTC.